A selection of T cell receptor beta chains follows, all from one sample in a study of blood T cells in healthy people across ages. TCRdb reprocessed the 5' RACE reads via MiXCR and lists one record per CDR3 protein. The sample has about 800,000 distinct CDR3 sequences, 20% to 25% seen once. The same data also went into a second study, on T cells of mothers and their children.

Sequenced: blood. The origin of the receptors is a boy aged 10-17 years in good health. Each CDR3 is given with its conserved first and last residue. D genes are given only for firm matches. Size is omitted from some rows. Given values are once, few, many or a class for expanded clones.

V gene	clone size	J gene	D gene	CDR3 protein	CDR3 DNA
TRBV10-3	-	TRBJ1-1	TRBD1	CAISDVKRTPGGGSTEAFF	TGTGCCATCAGTGACGTGAAGAGGACCCCAGGGGGTGGGAGCACTGAAGCTTTCTTT
TRBV20-1	-	TRBJ1-2	-	CSASDRSLRRWGYTF	TGCAGTGCTAGCGACCGCTCTCTCCGACGCTGGGGCTACACCTTC
TRBV20-1	-	TRBJ2-7	TRBD1	CSARAWDRTYEQYF	TGCAGTGCTAGAGCTTGGGACAGAACCTACGAGCAGTACTTC
TRBV7-8	many	TRBJ2-5	TRBD2	CASSPPSGGETQYF	TGTGCCAGCAGTCCTCCGAGCGGGGGAGAGACCCAGTACTTC
TRBV4-3	-	TRBJ2-5	-	CASSHLVRETQYF	TGCGCCAGCAGCCATCTGGTGAGAGAGACCCAGTACTTC
TRBV7-9	-	TRBJ2-1	-	CASRPTGRGSYNEQFF	TGTGCCAGCAGACCCACAGGGAGGGGCTCCTACAATGAGCAGTTCTTC
TRBV12-3/TRBV12-4	-	TRBJ1-4	-	CASSLGGARGKLFF	TGTGCCAGCAGTTTAGGGGGGGCTAGGGGAAAACTGTTTTTT
TRBV29-1	few	TRBJ1-4	-	CSVISGLNEKLFF	TGCAGCGTTATCTCTGGACTTAATGAAAAACTGTTTTTT
TRBV7-9	few	TRBJ2-1	-	CASSFLADNEQFF	TGTGCCAGCAGCTTCCTAGCCGACAATGAGCAGTTCTTC
TRBV9	many	TRBJ2-5	-	CASSVGGQREETQYF	TGTGCCAGCAGCGTAGGGGGTCAGCGGGAAGAGACCCAGTACTTC
TRBV15	few	TRBJ2-7	TRBD1	CATSRGDRAHEQYF	TGTGCCACCAGCAGGGGGGACAGGGCCCACGAGCAGTACTTC
TRBV24-1	once	TRBJ2-6	TRBD1	CATSDRTGQEANVLTF	TGTGCCACCAGTGATCGGACAGGCCAGGAGGCCAACGTCCTGACTTTC
TRBV28	few	TRBJ2-7	-	CASSFSPSHYEQYF	TGTGCCAGCAGTTTTTCCCCCTCTCACTACGAGCAGTACTTC
TRBV27	-	TRBJ2-7	TRBD2	CASSTDRGGEQYF	TGTGCCAGCAGCACCGATCGGGGGGGCGAGCAGTACTTC
TRBV7-2	few	TRBJ2-4	-	CASSRGRDLAKNIQYF	TGTGCCAGCAGCCGGGGCAGAGACCTAGCCAAAAACATTCAGTACTTC
TRBV28	-	TRBJ1-2	-	CASSLPLGPVEANYGYTF	TGTGCCAGCAGTTTACCCCTTGGGCCGGTCGAAGCTAACTATGGCTACACCTTC
TRBV29-1	-	TRBJ2-5	TRBD1	CSVSDRRVETQYF	TGCAGCGTGTCGGACAGGAGAGTCGAGACCCAGTATTTC
TRBV20-1	few	TRBJ1-2	-	CSARDWGGPNYGYTF	TGCAGTGCTAGAGATTGGGGGGGCCCTAACTATGGCTACACCTTC
TRBV3-1	few	TRBJ2-6	TRBD1	CASSQDHDRGHVLTF	TGTGCCAGCAGCCAAGATCATGACAGGGGCCACGTCCTGACTTTC
TRBV27	few	TRBJ1-2	-	CASSLFSELVPTF	TGTGCCAGCAGTTTATTTTCGGAGTTGGTTCCCACCTTC
TRBV7-3	few	TRBJ2-2	TRBD2	CASSLQLAGSAGELFF	TGTGCCAGCAGCCTCCAACTAGCGGGGTCCGCCGGGGAGCTGTTTTTT
TRBV24-1	-	TRBJ2-3	-	CATSDATQLPGPDTQYF	TGTGCCACCAGTGATGCCACGCAGCTACCGGGGCCAGATACGCAGTATTTT
TRBV4-3	few	TRBJ2-1	-	CASSQDMTVYNEQFF	TGCGCCAGCAGCCAAGATATGACCGTTTACAATGAGCAGTTCTTC
TRBV24-1	-	TRBJ2-7	TRBD1	CATSDILTGQAQYF	TGTGCCACCAGTGACATTCTGACAGGGCAGGCGCAGTACTTC
TRBV28	-	TRBJ2-7	TRBD2	CASSKGTSEGLEQYF	TGTGCCAGCAGCAAAGGGACTAGCGAGGGTCTCGAGCAGTACTTC
TRBV4-3	-	TRBJ2-4	-	CASSQDRDSRNIQYF	TGCGCCAGCAGCCAAGATCGAGACAGCCGAAACATTCAGTACTTC
TRBV7-8	-	TRBJ2-1	TRBD1	CARQGENIYNEQFF	TGTGCCCGACAGGGGGAGAACATCTACAATGAGCAGTTCTTC
TRBV29-1	few	TRBJ2-4	-	CSVPDIAKNIQYF	TGCAGCGTGCCGGACATAGCCAAAAACATTCAGTACTTC
TRBV6-6	-	TRBJ1-1	TRBD1	CASSYGAGGGYTEAFF	TGTGCCAGCAGTTACGGCGCAGGGGGAGGGTACACTGAAGCTTTCTTT
TRBV6-1	-	TRBJ1-1	-	CASSELALPTEAFF	TGTGCCAGCAGTGAATTGGCCCTCCCCACTGAAGCTTTCTTT
TRBV20-1	few	TRBJ2-7	TRBD2	CSASWTGLAGFDEQYF	TGCAGTGCTAGTTGGACCGGACTAGCGGGGTTCGACGAGCAGTACTTC
TRBV5-6	few	TRBJ2-7	-	CASSSEGTGLYEQYF	TGTGCCAGCAGCTCCGAAGGGACTGGTCTCTACGAGCAGTACTTC
TRBV7-9	-	TRBJ2-1	-	CASSLGHREERFF	TGTGCCAGCAGCTTAGGTCACAGGGAGGAGAGGTTCTTC
TRBV5-1	-	TRBJ2-5	-	CASSSHGGLQETQYF	TGCGCCAGCAGCTCCCACGGGGGGCTCCAAGAGACCCAGTACTTC
TRBV2	-	TRBJ2-1	-	CASSGGVGYNEQFF	TGTGCCAGCAGTGGCGGTGTGGGGTACAATGAGCAGTTCTTC
TRBV7-2	-	TRBJ2-3	-	CASSFGQITDTQYF	TGTGCCAGCAGCTTCGGACAGATCACAGATACGCAGTATTTT
TRBV29-1	-	TRBJ1-1	-	CSAEGTANTEAFF	TGCAGCGCCGAGGGGACGGCTAACACTGAAGCTTTCTTT
TRBV30	few	TRBJ2-7	-	CAWEPYKFNYEQYF	TGTGCCTGGGAACCCTACAAGTTTAACTACGAGCAGTACTTC
TRBV20-1	-	TRBJ1-5	-	CSASSQGRREGNQPQHF	TGCAGTGCTAGTAGCCAGGGTAGGAGAGAAGGCAATCAGCCCCAGCATTTT
TRBV29-1	-	TRBJ2-7	TRBD1	CSAAPGQGLYEQYF	TGCAGCGCCGCTCCGGGACAGGGGTTATACGAGCAGTACTTC
TRBV5-6	-	TRBJ2-1	TRBD2	CASSLVGTRADEQFF	TGTGCCAGCAGCTTGGTTGGGACTAGGGCAGATGAGCAGTTCTTC
TRBV9	few	TRBJ2-1	TRBD2	CASSVGSLAGYNEQFF	TGTGCCAGCAGCGTAGGTTCCCTAGCGGGCTACAATGAGCAGTTCTTC
TRBV7-2	-	TRBJ2-5	-	CASSLKMWETQYF	TGTGCCAGCAGCTTAAAGATGTGGGAGACCCAGTACTTC
TRBV4-1	-	TRBJ2-7	TRBD2	CASSQLGLGGDEQYF	TGCGCCAGCAGCCAATTGGGACTAGGAGGTGACGAGCAGTACTTC
TRBV28	few	TRBJ2-7	-	CASSLSASEQYF	TGTGCCAGCAGTTTAAGCGCCTCCGAGCAGTACTTC
TRBV6-1	few	TRBJ2-7	TRBD2	CASSRGASGAIEQYF	TGTGCCAGCAGTCGTGGGGCTAGCGGGGCCATCGAGCAGTACTTC
TRBV4-3	few	TRBJ1-2	-	CASSPIRGTYGYTF	TGCGCCAGCAGCCCTATAAGGGGGACCTATGGCTACACCTTC
TRBV27	-	TRBJ1-1	TRBD1	CASRKDRANTEAFF	TGTGCCAGCAGGAAAGACAGGGCAAACACTGAAGCTTTCTTT
TRBV28	few	TRBJ2-1	-	CASRSPSLRGRVYNEQFF	TGTGCCAGCAGGTCTCCCTCATTGAGGGGGAGGGTCTACAATGAGCAGTTCTTC